This T cell receptor (beta chain) was recorded in a study of shared clonotypes between healthy human individuals. Per sorted-subset replicate PCR, input was approximately 0.2 ug DNA, representing 30,000 to 35,000 T cell genomes. The assay was immunoSEQ multiplex PCR, and TCRdb's table has in-frame clones only and misses some. The repertoire holds roughly 400,000 clones, with 96% as singletons. HIV-negative, healthy adults without recent acute infections or vaccinations were the donors. Germline-derived CDR1 and CDR2 are SNHLY and FYNNEI. This CDR3 has 18 residues. The V segment lost 1 base and the J segment 3 bases; nucleotides outside the gene matches: 12.

This receptor was taken from a man aged 25-40 years in good health. The chain carries TRBV2 and TRBJ2-4; 7 positions match TRBD2. The sample was memory CD8+ T cells sorted from blood. Subset of the sample: CD45RO+ cells pooled with CCR7-negative TemRA cells. CDR3 sequence reads: CASSEDSSWEGHKNIQYF. CDR3 coding DNA: TGTGCCAGCAGTGAAGATTCATCGTGGGAGGGCCACAAAAACATTCAGTACTTC.